This entry is about one T cell receptor beta chain. Its antigen has not been determined. Per-base quality was not reported, and no clone a single base away is much larger than it. The CDR3 runs 13 amino acids, cysteine and phenylalanine included. Only the CDR3 region is kept as DNA, spanning 39 bases read in frame from base 1. CDR1 and CDR2 are drawn from the germline V gene: SQVTM, ANQGSEA. The V and J ends are trimmed by 2 bases and 1 base, leaving 8 bases between them. Blood samples were collected up to 4 times in the first month after transplant and then at least monthly when available. Receptors were amplified or captured by the immunoSEQ multiplex PCR assay. Adaptive Biotechnologies carried out high-throughput TCR-beta CDR3 sequencing of genomic DNA for most patients. As for the original processing: Adaptive's ImmunoSEQ software was the source of the TCR sequencing data for over 15 patients, while a few other patients were processed with MiXCR and VDJtools. CDR3 nucleotide sequences shared between donor and recipient were removed because the origin of such sequences could not be assigned. To count as alloreactive, a clone needed at least 2-fold expansion over unstimulated cells and a minimum CFSE-low frequency of 0.002% (template counts) or 0.001% (read counts). Clones detected in sequenced pre-transplant spleen, lymph node, or MLR CFSE-low populations of the donor or recipient were defined as mappable. Cumulative frequency of alloreactive clones was calculated as a percentage of all sequences weighted by copy number. This immuneACCESS table, as held by TCRdb, lists in-frame sequences with V and J called but not all clones. Of the missing ones, under half trace to an unresolved V gene in checked studies; the others have no known cause. The D gene and trimming were derived from the DNA, and the V and J assignments and clone size from that table. This sample holds around 28,000 clones; 83% were observed only once. 0.95% to 1.2% of the sample lies in the top ten.

The sample originates from a study of graft-versus-host responses after intestinal transplantation (dated by TCRdb to the early 2020s). About the full investigation: The transplants that recipients got were multivisceral, liver-intestinal, or isolated intestinal. The cohort enrolled around 23 intestinal transplant recipients including one retransplant, and a few patients lacking pretransplant specimens were excluded. Graft-versus-host and host-versus-graft alloreactive T cell clones were tracked in the graft, circulation and bone marrow after intestinal transplantation using bulk TCR-beta CDR3 sequencing. A peak of at least 4% donor T cells among recipient peripheral blood mononuclear cells was the definition used for donor T cell macrochimerism. Alloreactive clones were identified by sequencing pre-transplant mixed lymphocyte reaction products and comparing these products with unstimulated pre-transplant donor and recipient T cells. Rather than going through the commercial service, samples from a few later patients were sequenced in-house on an Illumina MiSeq and processed with MiXCR. All recipients received anti-thymocyte globulin induction followed by maintenance tacrolimus and steroids for around three years.

Study-wide conclusions, independent of this receptor: GvH clones were detected in recipient bone marrow, and some of these GvH clones were observed earlier in ileal mucosa or blood, consistent with an intestinal mucosal origin. The relatively low number and heterogeneity of intestinal transplant patients limited the conclusions. Patients with donor T cell macrochimerism had high GvH to HvG T cell clonal ratios in their allografts. Early after transplant, peak levels of circulating GvH clones were found to be associated with declines in HvG clones.

The sequences come from PBMCs, collected 28 days after intestinal transplant. The receptor chain draws on TRBV29-1 and TRBJ1-2; D gene: possibly TRBD1, on 6 matching bases. This TCR was sampled from a human patient who received an intestinal transplant, so some T cells may come from the graft donor. For the CDR3, the sequence is CSVETGSNYGYTF. DNA sequence: TGCAGCGTTGAAACAGGGAGTAACTATGGCTACACCTTC.